This TCR beta chain comes out of a study of regulatory T cells in long-lasting Graves disease. The CDR3 is 16 residues long. The germline V gene has CDR1 SGHNT and CDR2 YYREEE (reference sequence). V was trimmed by 4 bases and J by 5 bases, leaving 21 bases between them. This clonotype occurred a few times. According to the study, TCR beta libraries were built with iRepertoire HTBI primers and CDR3-region Arm-PCR. Each CDR3 protein gets one entry after TCRdb re-called the multiplex PCR reads with MiXCR. The table lists about 220,000 distinct CDR3 sequences, around 16% of them singletons. Time point denoted: newly diagnosed GD, antithyroid drugs for less than 3 months. TCR sequences were obtained from RNA taken from PBMCs.

The J gene is TRBJ1-1, the V gene TRBV5-4; TRBD1 might be the D (6 bases). The TCR comes from a female donor with Graves disease. Sample: peripheral blood mononuclear cells (PBMCs), taken at new diagnosis, from a patient treated with antithyroid drugs. The CDR3 protein is CASSDRDTGVRTEAFF. DNA of the CDR3: TGTGCCAGCAGCGACCGGGACACGGGCGTTAGGACTGAAGCTTTCTTT.